The rows below give T cell receptor beta chains drawn from one sample of a study of blood T cell repertoires in COVID-19. The protocol was immunoSEQ multiplex PCR, while the TCRdb copy is restricted to in-frame clones and leaves out a portion. Among 70,000 to 95,000 clones listed, under 90% were seen once. Sequencing input: peripheral blood. These receptor sequences come from a human donor with active COVID-19. The donor label of this sample is uncertain. Both conserved end residues are part of each CDR3. D genes are given only for firm matches. Some rows mark clone size as missing; the rest say once, few, many or name a class of expanded clone.

clone_size: few; d_call: .; v_call: TRBV10-2; j_call: TRBJ2-7; cdr3_nt: TGCGCCAGCAGTGACAGGTCCCCCTACGAGCAGTACTTC; cdr3_aa: CASSDRSPYEQYF
clone_size: .; d_call: .; v_call: TRBV28; j_call: TRBJ1-6; cdr3_nt: TGTGCCAGCAGTTTATCTCCCTATAATTCACCCCTCCACTTT; cdr3_aa: CASSLSPYNSPLHF
clone_size: .; d_call: TRBD1; v_call: TRBV7-9; j_call: TRBJ2-7; cdr3_nt: TGTGCCAGCAGCCCTCAGGGACAGGGAACGGGCGAGCAGTACTTC; cdr3_aa: CASSPQGQGTGEQYF
clone_size: .; d_call: TRBD2; v_call: TRBV7-6; j_call: TRBJ2-3; cdr3_nt: TGTGCCAGCAGCTTTAGCGGGGGGGAGAGCACAGATACGCAGTATTTT; cdr3_aa: CASSFSGGESTDTQYF
clone_size: .; d_call: TRBD1; v_call: TRBV9; j_call: TRBJ2-7; cdr3_nt: TGTGCCAGCAGCGTAGTGGGACAGGGAGCGGAGCAGTACTTC; cdr3_aa: CASSVVGQGAEQYF
clone_size: .; d_call: .; v_call: TRBV9; j_call: TRBJ2-7; cdr3_nt: TGTGCCAGCAGCGTAGGTTTGAGGGCGAGCTACGAGCAGTACTTC; cdr3_aa: CASSVGLRASYEQYF
clone_size: .; d_call: .; v_call: TRBV5-6; j_call: TRBJ2-3; cdr3_nt: TGTGCCAGCAGCTTGTCGCGGATGAACACAGATACGCAGTATTTT; cdr3_aa: CASSLSRMNTDTQYF
clone_size: .; d_call: .; v_call: TRBV5-6; j_call: TRBJ2-4; cdr3_nt: TGTGCCAGCAGCTTGACAGGTTTAGCCAAAAACATTCAGTACTTC; cdr3_aa: CASSLTGLAKNIQYF
clone_size: .; d_call: TRBD1; v_call: TRBV5-4; j_call: TRBJ2-5; cdr3_nt: TGTGCCAGCAGTTCTAGGGGACAGGCCGATGGGACCCAGTACTTC; cdr3_aa: CASSSRGQADGTQYF
clone_size: .; d_call: .; v_call: TRBV7-6; j_call: TRBJ1-4; cdr3_nt: TGTGCCAGCAGCTCAAGATCGGGGGGACGCGAAAAACTGTTTTTT; cdr3_aa: CASSSRSGGREKLFF
clone_size: .; d_call: TRBD1; v_call: TRBV28; j_call: TRBJ1-2; cdr3_nt: TGTGCCAGCAGGCCAGACAGGGACAGAGATGGCTACACCTTC; cdr3_aa: CASRPDRDRDGYTF
clone_size: once; d_call: TRBD2; v_call: TRBV29-1; j_call: TRBJ2-1; cdr3_nt: TGCAGCGCCGCGGGGCTAGCGGGCCCGCTCAATGAGCAGTTCTTC; cdr3_aa: CSAAGLAGPLNEQFF
clone_size: few; d_call: .; v_call: TRBV6-1; j_call: TRBJ1-5; cdr3_nt: TGTGCCAGCAGTGACAGGGATGCCTGGAGCAATCAGCCCCAGCATTTT; cdr3_aa: CASSDRDAWSNQPQHF
clone_size: .; d_call: TRBD2; v_call: TRBV6-1; j_call: TRBJ2-7; cdr3_nt: TGTGCCAGCAGTGAATCGCGGGGGGCCCCTCCCTACGAGCAGTACTTC; cdr3_aa: CASSESRGAPPYEQYF
clone_size: .; d_call: .; v_call: TRBV2; j_call: TRBJ1-2; cdr3_nt: TGTGCCAGCAGTACCACCCAGGGGAGCTATGGCTACACCTTC; cdr3_aa: CASSTTQGSYGYTF
clone_size: few; d_call: .; v_call: TRBV19; j_call: TRBJ2-2; cdr3_nt: TGTGCCAGTAGTATCGTTGCGCCGGGGGAGCTGTTTTTT; cdr3_aa: CASSIVAPGELFF
clone_size: .; d_call: TRBD1; v_call: TRBV27; j_call: TRBJ2-5; cdr3_nt: TGTGCCAGCAGTTTCCACGGACAGGGAGTACTTCGGGGACAAGAGACCCAGTACTTC; cdr3_aa: CASSFHGQGVLRGQETQYF
clone_size: few; d_call: TRBD2; v_call: TRBV6-2/TRBV6-3; j_call: TRBJ2-7; cdr3_nt: TGTGCCAGCAGCACGACTAGCGGGAGATACGAGCAGTACTTC; cdr3_aa: CASSTTSGRYEQYF
clone_size: .; d_call: .; v_call: TRBV12-3/TRBV12-4; j_call: TRBJ1-4; cdr3_nt: TGTGCCAGCAGTCCGGGGGGAAAACTGTTTTTT; cdr3_aa: CASSPGGKLFF
clone_size: .; d_call: TRBD2; v_call: TRBV19; j_call: TRBJ2-5; cdr3_nt: TGTGCCAGTAGTCACGACGGACTAGCGGCGTACCAAGAGACCCAGTACTTC; cdr3_aa: CASSHDGLAAYQETQYF
clone_size: .; d_call: .; v_call: TRBV3-1/TRBV3-2; j_call: TRBJ2-7; cdr3_nt: TGTGCCAGCAGCCAGTCGGGCTACGAGCAGTACTTC; cdr3_aa: CASSQSGYEQYF
clone_size: .; d_call: .; v_call: TRBV6-5; j_call: TRBJ2-1; cdr3_nt: TGTGCCAGCAGTCATCCAGGGATGCGGAATGAGCAGTTCTTC; cdr3_aa: CASSHPGMRNEQFF
clone_size: .; d_call: .; v_call: TRBV4-3; j_call: TRBJ1-1; cdr3_nt: TGCGCCAGCAGCCAAGATATAGCCGGGGACACTGAAGCTTTCTTT; cdr3_aa: CASSQDIAGDTEAFF
clone_size: .; d_call: TRBD1; v_call: TRBV2; j_call: TRBJ1-5; cdr3_nt: TGTGCCAGCAGAGATCAGGGGGCTAGGAATCAGCCCCAGCATTTT; cdr3_aa: CASRDQGARNQPQHF
clone_size: once; d_call: .; v_call: TRBV19; j_call: TRBJ1-2; cdr3_nt: TGTGCCAGTAGTATAATTCCAGGGGACTATGGCTACACCTTC; cdr3_aa: CASSIIPGDYGYTF
clone_size: .; d_call: TRBD2; v_call: TRBV29-1; j_call: TRBJ2-5; cdr3_nt: TGCAGCGCTGAAGGGTCTAGCGGGGGACAAGAGACCCAGTACTTC; cdr3_aa: CSAEGSSGGQETQYF
clone_size: .; d_call: .; v_call: TRBV23-1; j_call: TRBJ2-7; cdr3_nt: TGCGCCAGCAGTCAAGGGCATGACAATTTCTACGAGCAGTACTTC; cdr3_aa: CASSQGHDNFYEQYF
clone_size: .; d_call: .; v_call: TRBV6-5; j_call: TRBJ2-2; cdr3_nt: TGTGCCAGCAGTCGCCTCAGGGCGATCTCCGGGGAGCTGTTTTTT; cdr3_aa: CASSRLRAISGELFF
clone_size: .; d_call: TRBD2; v_call: TRBV4-3; j_call: TRBJ2-1; cdr3_nt: TGCGCCAGCAGCCTTCGGACTAGCGGGGGGGTAAACAATGAGCAGTTCTTC; cdr3_aa: CASSLRTSGGVNNEQFF
clone_size: .; d_call: .; v_call: TRBV2; j_call: TRBJ2-6; cdr3_nt: TGTGCCAGCAGTGAAGAAGGGGGGGCTACTGGGGCCAACGTCCTGACTTTC; cdr3_aa: CASSEEGGATGANVLTF
clone_size: .; d_call: .; v_call: TRBV5-1; j_call: TRBJ2-3; cdr3_nt: TGCGCCAGCAGCTTGGTCGGGGTGACAGATACGCAGTATTTT; cdr3_aa: CASSLVGVTDTQYF